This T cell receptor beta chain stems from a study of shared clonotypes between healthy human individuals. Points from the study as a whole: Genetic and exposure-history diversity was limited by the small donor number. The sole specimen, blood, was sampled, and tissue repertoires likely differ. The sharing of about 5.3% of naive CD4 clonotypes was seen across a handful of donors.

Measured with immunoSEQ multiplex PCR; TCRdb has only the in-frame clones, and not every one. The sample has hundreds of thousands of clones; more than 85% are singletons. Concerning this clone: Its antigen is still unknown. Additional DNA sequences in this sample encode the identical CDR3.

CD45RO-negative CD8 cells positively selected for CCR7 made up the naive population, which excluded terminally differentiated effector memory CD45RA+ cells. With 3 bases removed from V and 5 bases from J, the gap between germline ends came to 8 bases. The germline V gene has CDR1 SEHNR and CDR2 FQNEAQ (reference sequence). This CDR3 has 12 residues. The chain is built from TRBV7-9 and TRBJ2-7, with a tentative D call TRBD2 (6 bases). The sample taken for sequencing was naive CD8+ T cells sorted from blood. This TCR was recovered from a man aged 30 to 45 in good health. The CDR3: CASSLGGDEQYF. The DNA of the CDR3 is TGTGCCAGCAGCTTGGGAGGCGACGAGCAGTACTTC.